This is a list of T cell receptor beta chains from one sample in a study of identical twins. TCRdb independently ran MiXCR on the 5' RACE reads; one entry per CDR3 protein. The data contain nearly 900,000 distinct CDR3 sequences, roughly 12% of them seen just once; the ten biggest clones take up around 1.5%. The sample was also reused in another study, on yellow fever vaccine responses in identical twins.

The source material was PBMCs. Source of these receptors: a woman aged 18 to 35 in good health. CDR3s include the opening cysteine and the closing phenylalanine or tryptophan. A D gene is named only where the DNA matches it firmly. Clone size is given for some rows only: seen once, a few or many times, or a class if the clone is expanded.

cdr3_nt cdr3_aa clone_size j_call d_call v_call
TGTGCCAGCAGTGAAGCGTTAACTAGCGGGAGAGACAATGAGCAGTTCTTC CASSEALTSGRDNEQFF few TRBJ2-1 TRBD2 TRBV2
TGTGCCAGCAGTTACATCCGGGGGGCTATCAATGAGCAGTTCTTC CASSYIRGAINEQFF few TRBJ2-1 - TRBV6-2/TRBV6-3
TGTGCCAGCAGCTCCCGGGTAGCGGGGGGCTTCACAGATACGCAGTATTTT CASSSRVAGGFTDTQYF - TRBJ2-3 TRBD2 TRBV7-2
TGTGCCAGCAGTTCCCCCAGGGACACCGGGGAGCTGTTTTTT CASSSPRDTGELFF many TRBJ2-2 - TRBV12-3/TRBV12-4
TGCGCCAGCAGCCCCCGGGACAGCACAGATACGCAGTATTTT CASSPRDSTDTQYF - TRBJ2-3 - TRBV5-1
TGTGCCACCAGTGACTTCGGACAGGGGAGGCAAGAGACCCAGTACTTC CATSDFGQGRQETQYF - TRBJ2-5 TRBD1 TRBV24-1
TGTGCCAGCAGCTATTCGGGGGGTGAGCAGTTCTTC CASSYSGGEQFF many TRBJ2-1 TRBD2 TRBV6-5
TGCAGTGCCAGGGCAGGGGGCGCAGAGGAGACCCAGTACTTC CSARAGGAEETQYF few TRBJ2-5 TRBD1 TRBV20-1
TGTGCCAGCAGTTTAAGGGAATACGAGCAGTACTTC CASSLREYEQYF many TRBJ2-7 - TRBV12-3/TRBV12-4
TGCAGTGCCAATAGCGGGAGCTACCGCCTCGCTGAGCAGTTCTTC CSANSGSYRLAEQFF - TRBJ2-1 TRBD2 TRBV20-1
TGCAGTGCTAGATCCAATCCGGGACTAGCGGGAGACGAGCAGTACTTC CSARSNPGLAGDEQYF few TRBJ2-7 TRBD2 TRBV20-1
TGTGCCAGCAGCAAGACAGAGAACACTGAAGCTTTCTTT CASSKTENTEAFF many TRBJ1-1 - TRBV7-8
TGCGCCAGCAGCTTATTTACCGGGACAGGGGTTCGGTCCTACGAGCAGTACTTC CASSLFTGTGVRSYEQYF - TRBJ2-7 TRBD1 TRBV5-1
TGTGCCAGCAGCGCACTAGTTGGGGATACGCAGTATTTT CASSALVGDTQYF - TRBJ2-3 - TRBV7-9
TGTGCCAGCAGCCAAGAAGCGAGCGGAGAAAGCACAGATACGCAGTATTTT CASSQEASGESTDTQYF - TRBJ2-3 - TRBV3-1
TGTGCCAGCAGCTCACACTCCCAGACCTCCCCAGATACGCAGTATTTT CASSSHSQTSPDTQYF once TRBJ2-3 - TRBV7-8
TGTGCCAGCAGCTTAGTGGGACAGCACACAGATACGCAGTATTTT CASSLVGQHTDTQYF - TRBJ2-3 TRBD1 TRBV7-2
TGTGCCAGCAGCTTACCGAGGACTAGTGTGGAGACCCAGTACTTC CASSLPRTSVETQYF few TRBJ2-5 TRBD2 TRBV7-8
TGTGCCAGCAGCGAGGAACAGGGGGCCAGGTATCAGCCCCAGCATTTT CASSEEQGARYQPQHF many TRBJ1-5 TRBD1 TRBV7-2
TGTGCCAGCAGTTTAGGTTGGGCCAATCAGCCCCAGCATTTT CASSLGWANQPQHF many TRBJ1-5 - TRBV6-2/TRBV6-3
TGTGCCAGCAGTGAAGGGGACAGGTCCTATGGCTACACCTTC CASSEGDRSYGYTF many TRBJ1-2 TRBD1 TRBV6-1
TGTGCCACCAGCCAACCCTTATGGGGGAAATTCACAGATACGCAGTATTTT CATSQPLWGKFTDTQYF once TRBJ2-3 - TRBV3-2
TGCGCCAGCAGCCCTTGGGGGTCCGGGAGGGAGCAGTTCTTC CASSPWGSGREQFF - TRBJ2-1 TRBD2 TRBV5-1
TGCAGCGTACAGCGCGCAACTAATGAAAAACTGTTTTTT CSVQRATNEKLFF many TRBJ1-4 - TRBV29-1
TGTGCCATCAGTGAGCCGCGGGGGGGCATGGCCAAAAACATTCAGTACTTC CAISEPRGGMAKNIQYF few TRBJ2-4 TRBD2 TRBV10-3
TGTGCCAGCAGTTTAACCGGGACAAGCTATGGCTACACCTTC CASSLTGTSYGYTF - TRBJ1-2 - TRBV12-3/TRBV12-4
TGCAGTGCTCCCCCCTATCGAGGGGTGAACACCGGGGAGCTGTTTTTT CSAPPYRGVNTGELFF few TRBJ2-2 - TRBV20-1
TGTGCCAGCAGCATTTCACCCGGGACAGGGCCGAGCCTTAACTTCACAGATACGCAGTATTTT CASSISPGTGPSLNFTDTQYF few TRBJ2-3 - TRBV21-1
TGTGCCAGCAGTTACTCGGCAGGCTCTAACTATGGCTACACCTTC CASSYSAGSNYGYTF - TRBJ1-2 - TRBV6-2/TRBV6-3
TGTGCCATCAGTGCGAGTTCACGTTATGGCTACACCTTC CAISASSRYGYTF few TRBJ1-2 - TRBV10-3